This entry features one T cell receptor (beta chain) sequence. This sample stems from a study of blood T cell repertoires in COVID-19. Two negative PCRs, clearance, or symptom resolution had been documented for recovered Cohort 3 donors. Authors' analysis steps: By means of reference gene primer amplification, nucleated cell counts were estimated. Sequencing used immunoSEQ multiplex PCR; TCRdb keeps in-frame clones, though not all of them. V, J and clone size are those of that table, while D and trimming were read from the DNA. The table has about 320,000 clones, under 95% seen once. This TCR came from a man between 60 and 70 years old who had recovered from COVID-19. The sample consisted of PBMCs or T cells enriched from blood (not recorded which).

The CDR3 protein is CASSPGGEKLFF. CDR3 nucleotides: TGTGCCAGCAGTCCGGGGGGTGAAAAACTGTTTTTT. The V call is TRBV27, the J call TRBJ1-4; D might be TRBD1 (5 bases). V lost 5 bases and J lost 7, with 8 bases in between. This CDR3 is 12 amino acids long. The germline V gene has CDR1 MNHEY and CDR2 SMNVEV (reference sequence).